This TCR beta chain was recorded in a study of shared clonotypes between healthy human individuals. Regarding the study as a whole: Naive CD4 clonotypes were shared across a few donors at about 5.2%.

Only in-frame clones appear in the TCRdb table, and some are missing; sequencing was by immunoSEQ multiplex PCR. The profile shows 2 million to 2.5 million clones, under 95% of them singletons. Every donor, a Caucasian adult, lived in Nashville, Tennessee. CD4+ cells yielded CD45RA+ naive and CD45RA-negative memory subsets. In this sample, this clone turned up once. What it binds is not known. CDR1 and CDR2 from the germline V gene are SNHLY and FYNNEI. V lost 0 bases to trimming and J lost 2 bases, with 13 bases between them. The CDR3 covers 16 residues. This chain links TRBV2 with TRBJ1-2; possibly TRBD1 for D (5 bases). Sequenced material: naive CD4+ T cells from PBMCs. The subset was: CD45RA+ positively selected. The clonotype originates from a man between 18 and 29 years old in good health. Some clones in this sample may be carry-over from other donors' samples. The CDR3 bases are TGTGCCAGCAGTGAAGCGATGGGCAGGGAGAACTATGGCTACACCTTC. Translated, it gives CASSEAMGRENYGYTF.